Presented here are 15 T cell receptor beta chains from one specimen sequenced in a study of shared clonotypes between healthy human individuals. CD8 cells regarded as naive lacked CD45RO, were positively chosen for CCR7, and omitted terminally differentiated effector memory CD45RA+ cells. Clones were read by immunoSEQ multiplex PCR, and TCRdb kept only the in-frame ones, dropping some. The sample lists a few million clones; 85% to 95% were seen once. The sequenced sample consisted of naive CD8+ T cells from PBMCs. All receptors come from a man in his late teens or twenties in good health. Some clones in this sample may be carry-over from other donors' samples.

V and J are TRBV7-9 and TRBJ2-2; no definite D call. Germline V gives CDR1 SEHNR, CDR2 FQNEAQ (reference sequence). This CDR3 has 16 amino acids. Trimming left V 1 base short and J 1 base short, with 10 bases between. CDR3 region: CASSLVLGQNTGELFF. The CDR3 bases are TGTGCCAGCAGCTTAGTTTTAGGGCAGAACACCGGGGAGCTGTTTTTT.

The CDR3 here is CASSLRLVWYEQYF. In nucleotides, the CDR3 is TGTGCCAGCAGTTTACGGCTAGTATGGTACGAGCAGTACTTC. The rearrangement uses TRBV28 and TRBJ2-7; unclear D gene. CDR1 and CDR2 (germline): MDHEN, SYDVKM. This CDR3 contains 14 residues. Trimming took 2 bases from V and 4 from J, leaving 12 bases between them.

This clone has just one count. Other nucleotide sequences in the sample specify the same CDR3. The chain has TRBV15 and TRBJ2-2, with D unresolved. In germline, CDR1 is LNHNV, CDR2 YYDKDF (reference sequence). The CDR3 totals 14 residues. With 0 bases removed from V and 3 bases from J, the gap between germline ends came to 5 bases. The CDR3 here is CATSRDRDTGELFF. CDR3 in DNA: TGTGCCACCAGCAGAGATAGGGACACCGGGGAGCTGTTTTTT.

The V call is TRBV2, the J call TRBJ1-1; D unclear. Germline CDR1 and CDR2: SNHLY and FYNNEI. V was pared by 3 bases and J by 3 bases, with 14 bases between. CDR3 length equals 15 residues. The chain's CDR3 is CASSDLAGQDTEAFF. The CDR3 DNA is TGTGCCAGCAGTGATCTAGCCGGTCAGGACACTGAAGCTTTCTTT.

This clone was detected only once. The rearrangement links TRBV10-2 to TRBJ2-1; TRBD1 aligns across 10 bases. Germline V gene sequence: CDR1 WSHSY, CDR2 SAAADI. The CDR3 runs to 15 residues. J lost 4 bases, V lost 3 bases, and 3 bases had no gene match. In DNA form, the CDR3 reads TGCGCCAGCAGTGAAGGGACAGGGGTATACAATGAGCAGTTCTTC. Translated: CASSEGTGVYNEQFF.

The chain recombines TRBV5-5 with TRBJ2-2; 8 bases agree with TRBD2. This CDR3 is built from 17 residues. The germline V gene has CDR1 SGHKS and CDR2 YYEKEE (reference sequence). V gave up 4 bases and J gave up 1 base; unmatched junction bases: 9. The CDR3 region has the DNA TGTGCCAGCAGCGACCGGGGACTAGGTTTGAACACCGGGGAGCTGTTTTTT. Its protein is CASSDRGLGLNTGELFF.

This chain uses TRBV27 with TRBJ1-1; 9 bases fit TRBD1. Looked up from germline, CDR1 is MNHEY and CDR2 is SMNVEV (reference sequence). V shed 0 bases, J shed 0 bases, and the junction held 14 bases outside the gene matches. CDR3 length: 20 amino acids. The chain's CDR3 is CASSLSPPQGAGIMNTEAFF. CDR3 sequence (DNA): TGTGCCAGCAGTTTATCACCCCCACAGGGGGCCGGGATAATGAACACTGAAGCTTTCTTT.

Here the CDR3 DNA reads TGTGCCAGCAGTTTTGTTAACGACGACGAGCAGTACTTC. Protein sequence: CASSFVNDDEQYF. This chain links TRBV27 with TRBJ2-7; D remains unclear. The CDR3 contains 13 residues. Trimming stripped 3 bases from V and 5 bases from J, with 11 bases between. Germline V gene data show CDR1 as MNHEY and CDR2 as SMNVEV (reference sequence).

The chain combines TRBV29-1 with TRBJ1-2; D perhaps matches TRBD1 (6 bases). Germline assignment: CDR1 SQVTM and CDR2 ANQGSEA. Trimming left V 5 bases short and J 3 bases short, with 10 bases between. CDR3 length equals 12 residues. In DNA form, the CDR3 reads TGCAGCGTTCGGGGGGCCGACTATGGCTACACCTTC. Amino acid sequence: CSVRGADYGYTF.

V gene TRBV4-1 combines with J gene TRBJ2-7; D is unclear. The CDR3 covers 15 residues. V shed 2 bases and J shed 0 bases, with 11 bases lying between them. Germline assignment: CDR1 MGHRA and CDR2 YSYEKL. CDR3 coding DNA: TGCGCCAGCAGCCAACTCCCGGTGAGCTCCTACGAGCAGTACTTC. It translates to CASSQLPVSSYEQYF.

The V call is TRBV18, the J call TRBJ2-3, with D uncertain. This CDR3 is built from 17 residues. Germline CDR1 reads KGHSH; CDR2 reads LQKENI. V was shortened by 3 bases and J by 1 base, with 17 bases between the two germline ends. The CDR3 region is CASSPHPPGIGTDTQYF. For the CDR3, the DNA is TGTGCCAGCTCACCTCACCCCCCGGGTATTGGCACAGATACGCAGTATTTT.

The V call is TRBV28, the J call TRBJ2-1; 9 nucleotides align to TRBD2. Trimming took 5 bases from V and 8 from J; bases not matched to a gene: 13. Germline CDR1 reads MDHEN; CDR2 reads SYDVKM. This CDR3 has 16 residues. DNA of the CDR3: TGTGCCAGCAGTGAGACCGGGACTAGCAAGTTTGATGAGCAGTTCTTC. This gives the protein CASSETGTSKFDEQFF.

DNA for the CDR3: TGTGCCAGCAGCCACACAGGTAGCACAGATACGCAGTATTTT. As protein: CASSHTGSTDTQYF. This chain connects TRBV7-9 to TRBJ2-3; D possibly corresponds to TRBD1 (5 bases). CDR1 SEHNR and CDR2 FQNEAQ come from the germline V gene (reference sequence). The CDR3 sequence is 14 residues long. V lost 5 bases, J lost 0 bases, and 9 bases lay in between.

The CDR3 sequence: CASSLDTGNIQYF. The CDR3 coding sequence is TGTGCCAGCAGCTTAGATACAGGAAACATTCAGTACTTC. This chain links TRBV7-9 with TRBJ2-4; perhaps TRBD1 as D (5 bases). The CDR3 spans 13 residues. The V gene lost 1 base and the J gene lost 6 bases, with 7 bases spanning the gap. Germline values: CDR1 SEHNR, CDR2 FQNEAQ (reference sequence). The full variable domain, rest sourced from reference TRBV7-9 and TRBJ2-4, is DTGVSQNPRHKITKRGQNVTFRCDPISEHNRLYWYRQTLGQGPEFLTYFQNEAQLEKSRLLSDRFSAERPKGSFSTLEIQRTEQGDSAMYLCASSLDTGNIQYFGAGTRLSVL.

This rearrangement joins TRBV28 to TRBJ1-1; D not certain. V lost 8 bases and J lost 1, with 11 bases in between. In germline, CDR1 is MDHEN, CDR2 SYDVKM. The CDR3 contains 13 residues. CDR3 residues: CASRPLENTEAFF. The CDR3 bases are TGTGCCAGCCGTCCCCTAGAGAACACTGAAGCTTTCTTT.